These 27 T cell receptor beta chains came from one sample sequenced in a study of blood T cell repertoires in COVID-19. The repertoire was sequenced with immunoSEQ multiplex PCR; TCRdb's copy has only in-frame clones and lacks some. The sample has about 310,000 clones; 87% are singletons. Sequencing was carried out using PBMCs or T cells enriched from blood (not recorded which). The receptors were sampled from a woman between 18 and 29 years old who had recovered from COVID-19.

V is TRBV5-4 and J is TRBJ2-5, with D perhaps matching TRBD2 (5 bases). Trimming removed 2 bases at V and 1 base at J, with 9 bases between. The CDR3 extends over 14 amino acids. Germline V CDR1 and CDR2: SGHNT, YYREEE (reference sequence). The CDR3 is CASSFRGSQETQYF. The CDR3 DNA reads TGTGCCAGCAGCTTTCGCGGGTCCCAAGAGACCCAGTACTTC.

V gene TRBV7-2 combines with J gene TRBJ2-1, with D possibly being TRBD2 (6 bases). This CDR3 contains 16 residues. Germline V gene data show CDR1 as SGHTA and CDR2 as FQGNSA. The V and J ends lost 2 bases and 3 bases respectively, with 14 bases between them. The CDR3 DNA reads as TGTGCCAGCAGCTTAAACTGGGGACTCGACTACAATGAGCAGTTCTTC. Protein: CASSLNWGLDYNEQFF.

V usage is TRBV27 and J usage is TRBJ1-2; a weak D match, TRBD1 (6 bases). V was shortened by 5 bases and J by 6 bases, with 16 bases between the two germline ends. Per the germline V gene, CDR1 is MNHEY and CDR2 is SMNVEV (reference sequence). The CDR3 totals 14 residues. The CDR3 sequence is CASSAQGLRHGYTF. The CDR3, as DNA: TGTGCCAGCAGTGCACAGGGTTTGAGGCATGGCTACACCTTC.

Comments on this clone: This sample also contains other DNA sequences that code for the same CDR3. The gene calls are TRBV7-3 and TRBJ2-5; the D gene is possibly TRBD2 (6 bases). The germline CDR1 and CDR2 sequences are SGHTA and FQGTGA. Trimming took off 5 bases at V and 2 bases at J, with 12 bases between the two ends. The CDR3 spans 14 residues. This CDR3 reads CASSPTGLQETQYF. The CDR3 DNA reads as TGTGCCAGCAGCCCGACGGGACTTCAAGAGACCCAGTACTTC.

The J gene is TRBJ1-1, the V gene TRBV13, with 9 bases matching TRBD1. Germline V CDR1 and CDR2: PRHDT, FYEKMQ (reference sequence). The J segment lost 3 bases and the V segment lost 4 bases, leaving 15 bases of the junction unmatched. The CDR3 sequence is 18 residues long. In DNA, the CDR3 is TGTGCCAGCAGCTCGACTATCCTGAACAGGGGGCGAGACACTGAAGCTTTCTTT. This sequence encodes CASSSTILNRGRDTEAFF.

The chain employs TRBV9 and TRBJ1-1; tentatively, D is TRBD1 (5 bases). This CDR3 is built from 17 residues. The germline V gene encodes CDR1 SGDLS and CDR2 YYNGEE. V lost 0 bases and J lost 0, with 15 bases in between. CDR3 protein: CASSVGSPRGLNTEAFF. The CDR3 DNA sequence: TGTGCCAGCAGCGTAGGGTCGCCGCGGGGACTGAACACTGAAGCTTTCTTT.

The chain recombines TRBV7-2 with TRBJ1-1, with D possibly being TRBD1 (6 bases). This CDR3 region has 16 residues. From germline, CDR1 is SGHTA and CDR2 FQGNSA. With 1 base removed from V and 3 bases from J, the gap between germline ends came to 15 bases. CDR3 DNA: TGTGCCAGCAGCTTAGTGGAAAACAGGGTGGACACTGAAGCTTTCTTT. Encoded protein: CASSLVENRVDTEAFF.

This chain links TRBV6-1 with TRBJ1-5, with D uncertain. V shed 1 base and J shed 7 bases, with 14 bases lying between them. There are 15 residues in the CDR3. Per germline, CDR1 MNHNS and CDR2 SASEGT. Here the CDR3 DNA reads TGTGCCAGCAGTGAAGTGCGGGGTCTGGGCCAGCCCCAGCATTTT. Translating gives CASSEVRGLGQPQHF.

This chain links TRBV5-1 with TRBJ1-1, with 7 positions matching TRBD1. CDR1 and CDR2 from the germline V gene are SGHRS and YFSETQ. Trimming cost V 4 bases and J 1 base; bases outside gene matches: 4. This CDR3 is 14 amino acids long. CDR3 nucleotides: TGCGCCAGCAGCATCGACAGGGCGAACACTGAAGCTTTCTTT. The encoded protein is CASSIDRANTEAFF.

This clone was observed a single time. The chain has TRBV24-1 and TRBJ2-5, with 7 positions matching TRBD2. This CDR3 region has 13 residues. Trimming at V came to 5 bases and at J to 3 bases, leaving 2 bases not matched to a gene. Germline CDR1 and CDR2: KGHDR and SFDVKD. The DNA for the CDR3 is TGTGCCACCAGTGGAGCGGGGAAAGAGACCCAGTACTTC. This gives the protein CATSGAGKETQYF.

The genes are TRBV28 and TRBJ2-2; no clear D. The CDR3 is 13 residues long. Germline V gene sequence: CDR1 MDHEN, CDR2 SYDVKM. V lost 6 bases and J lost 5, with 10 bases in between. The DNA of the CDR3 is TGTGCCAGCAGCCACGAAGCTACCGGGGAGCTGTTTTTT. This translates into CASSHEATGELFF.

The chain carries TRBV15 and TRBJ1-5; 8 bases line up with TRBD1. Per the germline V gene, CDR1 is LNHNV and CDR2 is YYDKDF (reference sequence). The ends lost 2 bases at V and 3 bases at J; junction bases unmatched: 6. CDR3 length: 16 residues. CDR3 DNA sequence: TGTGCCACCAGCAGAAGGACAGGGAGCCCCAATCAGCCCCAGCATTTT. As protein: CATSRRTGSPNQPQHF. The full variable domain, rest sourced from reference TRBV15 and TRBJ1-5, is DAMVIQNPRYQVTQFGKPVTLSCSQTLNHNVMYWYQQKSSQAPKLLFHYYDKDFNNEADTPDNFQSRRPNTSFCFLDIRSPGLGDTAMYLCATSRRTGSPNQPQHFGDGTRLSIL.

In its sample, this clone was seen once. This rearrangement joins TRBV5-1 to TRBJ1-5; 7 bases are a match to TRBD1. This CDR3 spans 15 amino acids. The trim removed 3 bases at V and 3 bases at J, leaving 6 bases unmatched. Germline CDR1 is SGHRS and CDR2 is YFSETQ. This CDR3 is CASSSGTAPNQPQHF. CDR3 DNA sequence: TGCGCCAGCAGCTCAGGGACAGCGCCCAATCAGCCCCAGCATTTT.

This chain links TRBV1 with TRBJ2-1; the table's D call, TRBD2, was not checked against the DNA. TRBV1 is tagged as a pseudogene. This CDR3 is built from 12 residues. The CDR3 reads CTTETSRNEQFF. For the CDR3, the DNA is TGCACCACCGAGACTAGTAGGAATGAGCAGTTCTTC.

This chain connects TRBV6-4 to TRBJ1-2, with D maybe TRBD1 (6 bases). The V gene lost 6 bases and the J gene lost 3 bases, with 20 bases spanning the gap. The germline gives CDR1 MRHNA, CDR2 SNTAGT. CDR3 length: 16 amino acids. CDR3 nucleotides: TGTGCCAGCAGCAAGAAGACAGGATCCCTCGACTATGGCTACACCTTC. Residues: CASSKKTGSLDYGYTF.

The J gene is TRBJ2-7, the V gene TRBV13, with D possibly being TRBD1 (5 bases). Per the germline V gene, CDR1 is PRHDT and CDR2 is FYEKMQ (reference sequence). This CDR3 comprises 14 residues. V dropped 3 bases and J dropped 1 base, with 10 bases sitting between them. CDR3 sequence: CASSFQGKSYEQYF. The CDR3, as DNA: TGTGCCAGCAGCTTTCAGGGAAAGTCCTACGAGCAGTACTTC.

J is TRBJ1-1 and V is TRBV7-2; D remains unclear. From germline, CDR1 is SGHTA and CDR2 FQGNSA. The CDR3 sequence is 15 residues long. V was pared by 0 bases and J by 1 base, with 9 bases between. CDR3: CASSLASHSNTEAFF. CDR3 DNA sequence: TGTGCCAGCAGCTTAGCGAGCCACTCGAACACTGAAGCTTTCTTT.

The J gene is TRBJ2-5, the V gene TRBV28; TRBD2 is a possible D gene (6 bases). Germline V gene sequence: CDR1 MDHEN, CDR2 SYDVKM. The V and J ends lost 8 bases and 1 base respectively, with 8 bases between them. The CDR3 is 12 residues long. The CDR3 nucleotides are TGTGCCAGCGGGGGGTTCCAAGAGACCCAGTACTTC. Translating it yields CASGGFQETQYF.

This clone turned up a few times. CDR3 bases: TGTGCCAGCAGCCAAGCCCCGTCCCAGGGGGGCGCGGACACTGAAGCTTTCTTT. Encoded protein: CASSQAPSQGGADTEAFF. The V and J genes are TRBV3-1 (or the pseudogene TRBV3-2) and TRBJ1-1, with TRBD1 matching 7 bases. Germline V gives CDR1 LGHDT, CDR2 YNNKEL (reference sequence). V dropped 1 base and J dropped 3; count of bases not matched to a gene: 14. This CDR3 is 18 amino acids long.

Notes on this clone: At the DNA level, this CDR3 is encoded by other sequences in the same sample as well. The chain couples TRBV5-1 to TRBJ1-5; the match to TRBD1 covers 9 bases. The germline V gene encodes CDR1 SGHRS and CDR2 YFSETQ. V shed 4 bases and J 1 base; nucleotides not matched to a gene: 3. The CDR3 has 15 amino acids. The CDR3 coding sequence is TGCGCCAGCAGCCTCGGACAGGGGAGCAATCAGCCCCAGCATTTT. Protein product: CASSLGQGSNQPQHF.

The rearrangement uses TRBV9 and TRBJ1-6; the match to TRBD1 covers 7 bases. Trimming took 3 bases from V and 7 from J; bases not matched to a gene: 13. CDR1 is SGDLS and CDR2 is YYNGEE in the germline V gene. CDR3 length equals 17 residues. The CDR3 region has the DNA TGTGCCAGCAGCGCACCCCACGGACAGGCAATCAATTCACCCCTCCACTTT. Translation: CASSAPHGQAINSPLHF.

V is TRBV30 and J is TRBJ1-1, with a possible D match to TRBD1 (5 bases). V was trimmed by 3 bases and J by 6 bases, leaving 17 bases between them. Germline V gene lookup returns CDR1 GTSNPN and CDR2 SVGIG (reference sequence). The CDR3 contains 14 residues. The CDR3 DNA reads TGTGCCTGGAGGGCACCCGGGGGAGGGCCTGAAGCTTTCTTT. Translating it yields CAWRAPGGGPEAFF.

The chain is built from TRBV19 and TRBJ2-7; the match to TRBD2 covers 9 bases. J gave up 3 bases and V 4 bases, and 13 bases lay outside the gene matches. This CDR3 has 17 residues. Germline values: CDR1 LNHDA, CDR2 SQIVND (reference sequence). The CDR3 loop is CASSTALAGRVFYEQYF. The CDR3 DNA reads TGTGCCAGTAGTACCGCCCTAGCGGGAAGAGTCTTCTACGAGCAGTACTTC.

The CDR3 sequence: CASRPPGFTRDTEAFF. CDR3 DNA sequence: TGTGCCAGCAGACCACCGGGATTCACAAGGGACACTGAAGCTTTCTTT. This chain connects TRBV28 to TRBJ1-1; D is unclear. CDR1 is MDHEN and CDR2 is SYDVKM in the germline V gene. This CDR3 is 16 amino acids long. Trimming took 6 bases from V and 3 from J, leaving 20 bases between them.

The chain has TRBV25-1 and TRBJ2-3; TRBD1 aligns across 9 bases. This CDR3 is 17 amino acids long. V lost 1 base and J lost 2; bases outside the gene matches: 7. CDR1 and CDR2 from the germline V gene are MGHDK and SYGVNS. The CDR3 DNA is TGTGCCAGCAGTGAATGGGACAGGGAACGTACCACAGATACGCAGTATTTT. Amino acid sequence: CASSEWDRERTTDTQYF.

The CDR3 region has the DNA TGTGCCAGCAGTTACCGGACAGTAAACTATGGCTACACCTTC. Translation: CASSYRTVNYGYTF. The rearrangement joins TRBV6-2 or TRBV6-3 to TRBJ1-2; maybe TRBD1 (6 bases). Germline V gene sequence: CDR1 MNHEY, CDR2 SVGEGT. With 2 bases removed from V and 2 bases from J, the gap between germline ends came to 9 bases. This CDR3 is built from 14 residues.

The rearrangement links TRBV19 to TRBJ2-7; D is unclear. The CDR3 covers 14 residues. Germline V lookup: CDR1 LNHDA, CDR2 SQIVND (reference sequence). V shed 2 bases and J shed 4 bases, with 12 bases lying between them. The CDR3 DNA sequence: TGTGCCAGTAGTATATCAGTGGCGGCGTACGAGCAGTACTTC. Amino acid sequence: CASSISVAAYEQYF. The whole variable domain, filled in from reference TRBV19 and TRBJ2-7, reads DGGITQSPKYLFRKEGQNVTLSCEQNLNHDAMYWYRQDPGQGLRLIYYSQIVNDFQKGDIAEGYSVSREKKESFPLTVTSAQKNPTAFYLCASSISVAAYEQYFGPGTRLTVT.